These T cell receptor beta chains were read from a single sample in a study of spatial heterogeneity in lung cancer. TCRdb fed the 5' RACE reads into MiXCR, producing one record per CDR3 protein. The table lists tens of thousands of distinct CDR3 sequences, approximately 20% of them singletons. The sample here was PBMCs, taken at surgery. The receptors shown here come from a male donor with early-stage non-small cell lung cancer. Each CDR3 is given with its conserved first and last residue. The order of the fields is V gene, clone size, D gene, J gene, CDR3 length, CDR3 DNA, CDR3 protein. The D gene is left open where the match is weak. The size entry is marked missing in some rows and otherwise reads once, few, many or a size class.

TRBV5-4,-,TRBD2,TRBJ2-7,16,TGTGCCAGCAGCGCAGCGAGCGGGAGACCCACCTACGAGCAGTACTTC,CASSAASGRPTYEQYF
TRBV18,few,-,TRBJ1-2,14,TGTGCCAGCTCACCACCGTACGGGGACTATGGCTACACCTTC,CASSPPYGDYGYTF
TRBV27,few,-,TRBJ2-5,12,TGTGCCAGCAGTCCAAGAGGAAGGACCCAGTACTTC,CASSPRGRTQYF
TRBV28,few,-,TRBJ2-2,15,TGTGCCAGCCTACCAGGGGGGGATATGACCGGGGAGCTGTTTTTT,CASLPGGDMTGELFF
TRBV11-3,few,TRBD1,TRBJ2-3,13,TGTGCCAGCAGCTTAGAGGACAGGGATACGCAGTATTTT,CASSLEDRDTQYF
TRBV12-3/TRBV12-4,few,-,TRBJ1-1,16,TGTGCCAGCAGTTTAGGCATAGGCCTTCTTAACACTGAAGCTTTCTTT,CASSLGIGLLNTEAFF
TRBV29-1,many,-,TRBJ2-3,11,TGCAGCGTTCGGACGACAGATACGCAGTATTTT,CSVRTTDTQYF
TRBV12-3/TRBV12-4,few,TRBD1,TRBJ2-2,16,TGTGCCAGCAGTCCCCGAGACAGGGGGCTTAACGGGGAGCTGTTTTTT,CASSPRDRGLNGELFF
TRBV7-9,-,-,TRBJ2-4,12,TGTGCCAGCAGCTATGGGGTCAACATTCAGTACTTC,CASSYGVNIQYF
TRBV19,few,-,TRBJ1-5,18,TGTGCCAGCGCAGGAAGAGGGCAGGGCCGTTTGGGCAATCAGCCCCAGCATTTT,CASAGRGQGRLGNQPQHF
TRBV18,-,TRBD2,TRBJ2-7,15,TGTGCCAGCTCACGAGGGCTAGCGGGAGAGTTCGAGCAGTACTTC,CASSRGLAGEFEQYF
TRBV28,many,-,TRBJ1-2,13,TGTGCCAGCAGTTTATCCACGGGCTATGGCTACACCTTC,CASSLSTGYGYTF
TRBV27,few,TRBD2,TRBJ2-3,16,TGTGCCAGCAGTTTAAACGTTCGGACTAGCGGAGATACGCAGTATTTT,CASSLNVRTSGDTQYF
TRBV20-1,-,TRBD1,TRBJ1-5,14,TGCAGTGCTAGACGGACAGGTGGCAATCAGCCCCAGCATTTT,CSARRTGGNQPQHF
TRBV11-1,many,-,TRBJ1-1,13,TGTGCCAGCAGCTTAACAGGGCCCACTGAAGCTTTCTTT,CASSLTGPTEAFF
TRBV3-1,few,-,TRBJ2-1,15,TGTGCCAGCAGCCAAGAGGGGAGTTCGTTCAATGAGCAGTTCTTC,CASSQEGSSFNEQFF
TRBV4-3,few,TRBD1,TRBJ1-6,18,TGCGCCAGCAGCCAACTCGGACAGGGGAGGTCCTATAATTCACCCCTCCACTTT,CASSQLGQGRSYNSPLHF
TRBV27,few,TRBD2,TRBJ2-7,17,TGTGCCAGCAGTTCTACTCGGACTAGCGGGTCCATCTACGAGCAGTACTTC,CASSSTRTSGSIYEQYF
TRBV10-3,-,TRBD1,TRBJ2-2,14,TGTGCCGCACGGTCCGGGACAGGGCACGGGGAGCTGTTTTTT,CAARSGTGHGELFF
TRBV18,-,-,TRBJ1-5,14,TGTGCCAGCTCAGGGGGGCACGACAATCAGCCCCAGCATTTT,CASSGGHDNQPQHF
TRBV7-9,few,TRBD2,TRBJ2-7,16,TGTGCCAGCAGCCCGGATTGGACTAGCGGGAGGCAAGGGCAGTACTTC,CASSPDWTSGRQGQYF
TRBV4-2,-,-,TRBJ2-5,16,TGTGCCAGCAGCCACGGTGATGGGCGCACCCAAGAGACCCAGTACTTC,CASSHGDGRTQETQYF
TRBV6-1,many,TRBD2,TRBJ2-1,15,TGTGCCAGCAGCTCCTCGTCTAGCGGGAGTTATGAGCAGTTCTTC,CASSSSSSGSYEQFF
TRBV12-3/TRBV12-4,few,TRBD1,TRBJ1-5,16,TGTGCCAGCAGCCCGCCGGGACAGGGCGGCAATCAGCCCCAGCATTTT,CASSPPGQGGNQPQHF
TRBV7-6,many,TRBD2,TRBJ2-2,15,TGTGCCAGCAGCCGCCTAGCGGGGGACACCGGGGAGCTGTTTTTT,CASSRLAGDTGELFF
TRBV6-5,few,-,TRBJ2-2,14,TGTGCCAGCAGTTTGGGCAGGTTAACCGGGGAGCTGTTTTTT,CASSLGRLTGELFF
TRBV12-3/TRBV12-4,few,TRBD1,TRBJ2-5,14,TGTGCCAGCAGTTCAGACAGGGGGCTGGAGACCCAGTACTTC,CASSSDRGLETQYF
TRBV19,few,TRBD1,TRBJ1-1,13,TGTGCCAGCGACAGGGGGCCGAACACTGAAGCTTTCTTT,CASDRGPNTEAFF
TRBV12-3/TRBV12-4,few,-,TRBJ2-3,14,TGTGCCAGCAGTTTCGGACGCAGCACAGATACGCAGTATTTT,CASSFGRSTDTQYF
TRBV12-3/TRBV12-4,few,TRBD1,TRBJ2-5,14,TGTGCCAGCGGGACAGGGTCTAGGGGGGAGACCCAGTACTTC,CASGTGSRGETQYF
TRBV18,many,-,TRBJ1-5,15,TGTGCCAGCTCCCCCACAGGGCCGAGCAATCAGCCCCAGCATTTT,CASSPTGPSNQPQHF
TRBV29-1,few,-,TRBJ1-1,13,TGCAGCGTTGGCACTGGGCCAAACACTGAAGCTTTCTTT,CSVGTGPNTEAFF
TRBV7-9,-,-,TRBJ1-1,14,TGTGCCAGCAGCTTAGTCAAGGAGAACACTGAAGCTTTCTTT,CASSLVKENTEAFF
TRBV7-9,few,TRBD2,TRBJ2-5,15,TGTGCCAGCAGCTTTGGCGGGGGGAGACAAGAGACCCAGTACTTC,CASSFGGGRQETQYF
TRBV28,-,-,TRBJ2-7,13,TGTGCCAGCAGTTGGCAGGTGGGCTACGAGCAGTACTTC,CASSWQVGYEQYF
TRBV6-6,-,-,TRBJ1-6,13,TGTGCCAGCAGTAGGGACGGTAATTCACCCCTCCACTTT,CASSRDGNSPLHF
TRBV7-2,many,TRBD1,TRBJ1-3,15,TGTGCCAGCAGCGCCTGGACAGGCTCTGGAAACACCATATATTTT,CASSAWTGSGNTIYF
TRBV5-8,-,TRBD1,TRBJ2-1,15,TGTGCCAGCAGCTTGAGACAGGGTATATACAATGAGCAGTTCTTC,CASSLRQGIYNEQFF
TRBV11-3,-,TRBD2,TRBJ2-5,15,TGTGCCAGCGTCGCCAGCGGGGGGGCCCAAGAGACCCAGTACTTC,CASVASGGAQETQYF
TRBV11-2,few,TRBD1,TRBJ2-1,15,TGTGCCAGCAGCTCCCTCAGGACAGGTTACAATGAGCAGTTCTTC,CASSSLRTGYNEQFF
TRBV5-1,few,TRBD2,TRBJ2-5,14,TGCGCCAGCAGCCCACCCGGGACTACGGAGACCCAGTACTTC,CASSPPGTTETQYF
TRBV7-3,-,-,TRBJ2-3,13,TGTGCCAGCAGCTTACAGATCACAGATACGCAGTATTTT,CASSLQITDTQYF
TRBV10-3,-,TRBD1,TRBJ2-5,14,TGTGCCATCAGTGGGACAGGGGGCCAAGAGACCCAGTACTTC,CAISGTGGQETQYF
TRBV5-1,few,-,TRBJ2-7,15,TGCGCCAGCAGCTCCGGGGGCCGGGAGACCTACGAGCAGTACTTC,CASSSGGRETYEQYF
TRBV9,few,-,TRBJ2-5,14,TGTGCCAGCAGCGATACCGGGACGAGGGAGACCCAGTACTTC,CASSDTGTRETQYF
TRBV20-1,-,TRBD1,TRBJ1-1,15,TGCAGTGCTCGCACCTACAGGGGGCTGGGCACTGAAGCTTTCTTT,CSARTYRGLGTEAFF
TRBV24-1,many,TRBD2,TRBJ2-1,15,TGTGCCACCAGTGATTTCGGGACTAGCGGCAATGAGCAGTTCTTC,CATSDFGTSGNEQFF
TRBV6-2/TRBV6-3,many,-,TRBJ1-2,13,TGTGCCAGCAGTTACGGACAAAACTATGGCTACACCTTC,CASSYGQNYGYTF
TRBV7-6,-,-,TRBJ1-2,15,TGTGCCAGCAGCCCCGAACGGGGGGGACCCTTCGCCCTTACCTTC,CASSPERGGPFALTF
TRBV9,-,-,TRBJ1-2,14,TGTGCCAGCACCCCGGGGGACTCTAACTATGGCTACACCTTC,CASTPGDSNYGYTF
TRBV28,many,TRBD1,TRBJ2-3,15,TGTGCCAGCGGACCTGAAGGACAGGGAGGAGATACGCAGTATTTT,CASGPEGQGGDTQYF
TRBV20-1,few,-,TRBJ2-1,16,TGCAGTGCTAGTGAACGGGCCGGGATCCCGAACAATGAGCAGTTCTTC,CSASERAGIPNNEQFF
TRBV7-3,few,TRBD1,TRBJ2-2,16,TGTGCCAGCAGGACCGACAGGGGACTTAACACCGGGGAGCTGTTTTTT,CASRTDRGLNTGELFF
TRBV7-2,many,-,TRBJ1-2,13,TGTGCCAGCAGCTTGGACAGTAACTATGGCTACACCTTC,CASSLDSNYGYTF
TRBV12-3/TRBV12-4,few,TRBD2,TRBJ2-3,16,TGTGCCAGCAGTTTGGGGCTAGCGGGGGCAGCAGATACGCAGTATTTT,CASSLGLAGAADTQYF
TRBV7-2,many,-,TRBJ2-7,17,TGTGCCAGCAGCTTCCCCACGGGTTGGGGCACTTCCTACGAGCAGTACTTC,CASSFPTGWGTSYEQYF
TRBV5-6,few,-,TRBJ1-5,16,TGTGCCAGCAGCCGATTGCAGGGAGCAGGACCGGGGCCCCAGCATTTT,CASSRLQGAGPGPQHF
TRBV7-9,few,-,TRBJ1-2,14,TGTGCCAGCAGCCAGGTCCCCAGGGACTATGGCTACACCTTC,CASSQVPRDYGYTF